This record concerns one T cell receptor beta chain sequence. It lacks a known antigen. Base qualities were left out, and no much larger clone turns up one base away. This record comes from a study of shared clonotypes between healthy human individuals (dated by TCRdb to about 2020). Regarding the study in general: Two women and a few men aged 18 to 49 years were included in the cohort. For each donor, CD4 naive and CD4 memory were each run on three plates, CD8 naive on two plates, and CD8 memory on one plate. The study deeply sequenced blood TCR repertoires of five healthy adults to estimate repertoire size and the extent of clonotype sharing between individuals. Different laboratories and diverse techniques were used to prepare libraries and sequence TCR repertoires, to increase sequencing depth and limit assay-specific biases. Each donor's leukapheresis produced roughly between roughly 0.94 and 9.5 billion PBMCs. The paper's findings and limits, for the study overall: Only blood was sampled, and tissue TCR repertoires likely differ from those in blood. Pairwise subsampling indicated that sequencing depth was expected to affect the degree of clonotype sharing among donors. Higher generation probabilities were observed for clonotypes shared by all four sorted-subset donors than for non-shared clonotypes. Because the study included a small number of donors, the genetic and exposure-history diversity represented was limited. Naive subsets generally had larger estimated clonotype richness than memory subsets. Across a handful of donors, around 5% of naive CD4, roughly 3.5% of naive CD8, 2% to 2.5% of memory CD4, and approximately 0.4% of memory CD8 clonotypes were shared. Rarefaction of sorted-subset datasets indicated incomplete sequencing despite the large sequencing depth.

The germline V gene yields MNHNS for CDR1 and SASEGT for CDR2. Its CDR3 holds 12 amino acids, cysteine through phenylalanine. The kept DNA is CDR3 alone, 36 bases in frame from the first base. Trimming costs V 4 bases and J 2 bases, and their ends lie 4 bases apart. Using the deep immunoSEQ assay, TCR CDR3 regions were amplified from genomic DNA by multiplex PCR. For each cell subset, the extracted genomic DNA was distributed evenly across all wells of several immunoSEQ 96-well plates, and each plate served as one replicate. For sorted subsets, each replicate PCR was loaded with approximately 190 ng genomic DNA, equivalent to 25,000 to 30,000 T cell genomes. Purified libraries were measured with a Qubit 3.0 fluorometer, size-checked on a Bioanalyzer 2100, and measured again with the KAPA Library Quantification kit. Every immunoSEQ 96-well plate was sequenced on a dedicated single-read 150-cycle Illumina NextSeq 550 flow cell. The study's own analysis went as follows. Because the immunoSEQ output included only junctional sequences and no quality scores, the filtering could not be the same as the filtering used for full-length reads. To assign V/J genes and CDR3, sequences were annotated against IMGT germline references using PyIR, a Python wrapper for IgBLAST v1.9. Reads were removed for weak V/J assignments (E-value above 1e-6), missing CDR3, stop codons, out-of-frame junctions, or ambiguous translated residues. V3J clonotypes were defined by identical inferred V gene, J gene, and CDR3 amino acid sequence. The percentage overlap between two repertoires was calculated by dividing the number of shared unique clonotypes by the size of the smaller repertoire. Repertoire richness was assessed with RTK rarefaction, the Chao1 estimator, and Recon v2.1 estimates of unobserved clonotypes. Generation probabilities for all TCRbeta clonotypes obtained by the gDNA method from a handful of donors were computed using OLGA. In TCRdb, the immuneACCESS table is reduced to in-frame sequences with V and J assigned. These tables do not hold every clone; where another copy was compared, an unresolved V gene accounts for under half, and the others remain unexplained. The V and J calls and the clone size are those of that table, but D and trimming were determined from the DNA. This sample is represented by just under 350,000 clones; 73% of them were singletons. The biggest ten clones account for about 10% of the sample.

The donors were healthy, HIV-negative adults with no recently reported acute infections or vaccinations. Every donor was a Caucasian adult living in Nashville, Tennessee, USA. CD4+ T cells were enriched through magnetic negative selection, after which naive cells were positively selected on CD45RA and the remaining negative fraction served as the memory subset. After blood collection by leukapheresis, PBMCs were isolated using Ficoll-Histopaque density gradient centrifugation and then cryopreserved in the vapor phase of liquid nitrogen. Purity and quantity of every magnetically sorted T cell population were checked by analytical flow cytometry. Genomic DNA was isolated from every sorted fraction and measured by UV absorbance on a Nanodrop 2000c.

The TCR originated in a man between 25 and 39 years old in good health. Sequencing used memory CD4+ T cells sorted from blood. Sample cell subset or site, as interpreted from the label and publication: CD45RA-negative fraction. This sequence uses TRBV6-1 and TRBJ2-3; too little of a D gene remains to name it. The DNA is TGTGCCAGCAGTGTGACCACAGATACGCAGTATTTT. Translation gives CASSVTTDTQYF.